Presented here are 15 T cell receptor beta chains from one specimen sequenced in a study of identical twins. TCRdb used MiXCR to reprocess the 5' RACE reads, holding one entry per CDR3 protein. The table has 1.5 million to 2 million distinct CDR3 sequences, less than 40% seen once. The sample consisted of cord blood. These receptor sequences come from a newborn girl in good health.

The genes are TRBV20-1 and TRBJ1-5, with a weak D call TRBD1 (6 bases). V lost 3 bases and J 6 bases, leaving 15 bases between the germline ends. The CDR3 spans 14 residues. Looked up from germline, CDR1 is DFQATT and CDR2 is SNEGSKA (reference sequence). The CDR3 spells CSARIGGGGQPQHF. CDR3 in DNA: TGCAGTGCTAGGATTGGAGGGGGGGGTCAGCCCCAGCATTTT.

There are a few counts of this clonotype. The gene calls are TRBV20-1 and TRBJ2-3; perhaps TRBD2 as D (6 bases). V lost 1 base to trimming and J lost 3 bases, with 14 bases between them. The germline V gene encodes CDR1 DFQATT and CDR2 SNEGSKA (reference sequence). The CDR3 sequence is 15 residues long. For the CDR3, the DNA is TGCAGTGCTAGAGTTGCGGCTAGCGCTACAGATACGCAGTATTTT. Translation: CSARVAASATDTQYF.

Turning to this clonotype: A much larger clonotype is one base distant, so this may be a read error. The rearrangement links TRBV10-3 to TRBJ2-3, with 10 bases fitting TRBD2. From germline, CDR1 is ENHRY and CDR2 SYGVKD. After removal of 10 bases from V and 3 bases from J, the junction contained 10 bases not matched to a gene. This CDR3 spans 15 amino acids. DNA of the CDR3: TGTGCCACCAGCTTTAGCGGGGGGAAAACAGATACGCAGTATTTT. This sequence encodes CATSFSGGKTDTQYF.

This clonotype was seen only a few times. The genes are TRBV20-1 and TRBJ2-5, with 7 nucleotides matching TRBD2. With the DNA end fitting TRBJ2-7 better, the J assignment may be wrong. The CDR3 is 14 residues long. Germline V gene sequence: CDR1 DFQATT, CDR2 SNEGSKA (reference sequence). CDR3 DNA sequence: TGCAGTGCTAGAGATTTGAGCGGGGCCTACGAGCAGTACTTC. Translating gives CSARDLSGAYEQYF.

This clonotype was counted ten times or more. This chain links TRBV10-3 with TRBJ2-7; no clear D gene. The CDR3 totals 12 residues. Trimming pared 7 bases from V and 2 bases from J, leaving 9 bases between. Germline assignment: CDR1 ENHRY and CDR2 SYGVKD. The CDR3 loop is CAINLDTYEQYF. Here the CDR3 DNA reads TGTGCCATCAACCTCGACACCTACGAGCAGTACTTC.

This clonotype was detected once. J is TRBJ2-5 and V is TRBV20-1, with D perhaps TRBD1 (6 bases). V was pared by 6 bases and J by 4 bases, with 12 bases between. Germline CDR1 and CDR2: DFQATT and SNEGSKA (reference sequence). The CDR3 runs to 12 residues. The CDR3: CSARGGLETQYF. CDR3 coding DNA: TGCAGTGCCAGGGGTGGCCTAGAGACCCAGTACTTC.

There are many counts of this clonotype. V gene TRBV29-1 combines with J gene TRBJ2-7; 9 nucleotides match TRBD2. V trimming: 3 bases; J trimming: 3 bases; junction bases outside the gene matches: 6. This CDR3 region has 14 residues. Germline CDR1 reads SQVTM; CDR2 reads ANQGSEA. In DNA form, the CDR3 reads TGCAGCGTTGATGGGCTAGCGGGAAGCTACGAGCAGTACTTC. Its translation: CSVDGLAGSYEQYF.

Comments on this clonotype: This CDR3 is missing its conserved last phenylalanine or tryptophan, likely due to a read error. The limits of the CDR3 on the DNA are not certain, so only TCRdb's listed CDR3 is given. The chain links TRBV20-1 to TRBJ2-3; the table's D call, TRBD1, has no DNA check behind it. Counting both end residues, the CDR3 totals 13 amino acids. Per the germline V gene, CDR1 is DFQATT and CDR2 is SNEGSKA (reference sequence). The CDR3 region is CSARAGVRRPQYL.

The chain couples TRBV29-1 to TRBJ1-2, with 7 positions matching TRBD1. V was pared by 4 bases and J by 3 bases, with 5 bases of the junction left unmatched. The germline V gene encodes CDR1 SQVTM and CDR2 ANQGSEA. This CDR3 is 13 amino acids long. CDR3 loop: CSVGGGADYGYTF. For the CDR3, the DNA is TGCAGCGTTGGAGGGGGCGCGGACTATGGCTACACCTTC.

This sequence joins TRBV29-1 and TRBJ2-5; 7 positions agree with TRBD2. With 1 base clipped from V and 5 bases from J, the junction kept 10 bases outside the gene matches. The CDR3 runs 15 residues. Germline values: CDR1 SQVTM, CDR2 ANQGSEA. The CDR3 nucleotides are TGCAGCGTTGAAGGTTATCGCGGGGGAGGGGAGACCCAGTACTTC. Translated, it gives CSVEGYRGGGETQYF. Based on the CDR3 plus reference TRBV29-1 and TRBJ2-5, the full variable domain is SAVISQKPSRDICQRGTSLTIQCQVDSQVTMMFWYRQQPGQSLTLIATANQGSEATYESGFVIDKFPISRPNLTFSTLTVSNMSPEDSSIYLCSVEGYRGGGETQYFGPGTRLLVL.

The table lists this clonotype with a few counts. The chain couples TRBV27 to TRBJ2-1; 8 positions agree with TRBD1. V gave up 5 bases and J gave up 4 bases; unmatched junction bases: 10. There are 16 residues in the CDR3. Germline V gives CDR1 MNHEY, CDR2 SMNVEV (reference sequence). CDR3 protein: CASSPYRDRYYNEQFF. CDR3 in DNA: TGTGCCAGCAGTCCATACCGGGACAGGTATTACAATGAGCAGTTCTTC.

This clonotype was detected many times. The genes are TRBV5-1 and TRBJ2-3; D is unresolved. V was cut by 0 bases and J by 0 bases, with 2 bases left in between. This CDR3 is 13 amino acids long. Germline V gene data show CDR1 as SGHRS and CDR2 as YFSETQ. The CDR3 coding sequence is TGCGCCAGCAGCTTGGACAGCACAGATACGCAGTATTTT. Its protein is CASSLDSTDTQYF.

V is TRBV20-1 and J is TRBJ2-5, with 7 bases matching TRBD2. The DNA end is a closer match to TRBJ2-7, so the J assignment may be wrong. The CDR3 has 15 amino acids. Germline-derived CDR1 and CDR2 are DFQATT and SNEGSKA (reference sequence). The CDR3 DNA follows: TGCAGTGCTTACCTCGGCGGGGGTCTGGCGTACGAGCAGTACTTC. Residues: CSAYLGGGLAYEQYF.

The J gene is TRBJ1-4, the V gene TRBV20-1; D is ambiguous. With 3 bases removed from V and 0 bases from J, the gap between germline ends came to 11 bases. The CDR3 is 15 amino acids. CDR1 is DFQATT, CDR2 SNEGSKA, per germline (reference sequence). The CDR3 is CSASGRPATNEKLFF. The CDR3 nucleotides are TGCAGTGCTAGTGGCAGACCTGCAACTAATGAAAAACTGTTTTTT.

The gene calls are TRBV7-9 and TRBJ1-1, with 7 positions matching TRBD1. CDR3 length: 14 residues. Germline assignment: CDR1 SEHNR and CDR2 FQNEAQ (reference sequence). The V segment lost 5 bases and the J segment 3 bases; nucleotides outside the gene matches: 6. The CDR3 coding sequence is TGTGCCAGCAGCGCGGGACAGCTAGACACTGAAGCTTTCTTT. It encodes CASSAGQLDTEAFF.